A selection of T cell receptor beta chains follows, all from one sample in a study of T cell responses to AZD1222 COVID-19 vaccine. Measured with immunoSEQ multiplex PCR; TCRdb has only the in-frame clones, and not every one. The sample includes about 150,000 clones, around 88% of them seen just once. The sequences come from peripheral blood, collected 28 days after the second AZD1222 dose. The receptors come from an adult who received the AZD1222 COVID-19 vaccine. Both conserved end residues are trimmed from each CDR3.

j_gene: TRBJ1-2; v_gene: TRBV5-1; CDR3aa: ASSLDSHGYT
j_gene: TRBJ1-1; v_gene: TRBV25-1; CDR3aa: ASSEWSGYLRGAF
j_gene: TRBJ1-6; v_gene: TRBV5-4; CDR3aa: ASSLYSGALTSGRAPLH
j_gene: TRBJ1-5; v_gene: TRBV19; CDR3aa: ASSITGRRGNQPQH
j_gene: TRBJ1-4; v_gene: TRBV6-1; CDR3aa: ASSEMTGKNEKLF
j_gene: TRBJ2-1; v_gene: TRBV2; CDR3aa: ASNGFSYNEQF
j_gene: TRBJ1-1; v_gene: TRBV13; CDR3aa: ASSFQQRNTEAF
j_gene: TRBJ2-7; v_gene: TRBV5-1; CDR3aa: ASSPGRILTYEQY
j_gene: TRBJ1-2; v_gene: TRBV6-5; CDR3aa: ASSSSGQGGGYT
j_gene: TRBJ1-2; v_gene: TRBV10-1; CDR3aa: ASSERAKEYGYT
j_gene: TRBJ1-6; v_gene: TRBV7-2; CDR3aa: ASSLETGRYSPLH
j_gene: TRBJ2-3; v_gene: TRBV9; CDR3aa: ASSVEIAGASTDTQY
j_gene: TRBJ2-5; v_gene: TRBV5-1; CDR3aa: ASSPSPFAGGPNADQETQY